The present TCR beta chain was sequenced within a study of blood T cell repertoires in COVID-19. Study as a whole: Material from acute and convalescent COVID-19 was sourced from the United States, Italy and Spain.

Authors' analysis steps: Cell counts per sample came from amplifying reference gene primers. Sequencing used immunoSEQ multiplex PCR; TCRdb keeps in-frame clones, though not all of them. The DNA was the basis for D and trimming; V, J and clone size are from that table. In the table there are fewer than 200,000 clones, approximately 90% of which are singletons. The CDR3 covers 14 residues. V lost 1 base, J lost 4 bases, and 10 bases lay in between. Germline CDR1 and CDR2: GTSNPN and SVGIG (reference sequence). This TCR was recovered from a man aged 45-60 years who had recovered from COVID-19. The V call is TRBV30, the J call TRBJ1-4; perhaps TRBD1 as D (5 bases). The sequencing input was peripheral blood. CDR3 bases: TGTGCCTGGAGTGGGGGCCTCCTTAATGAAAAACTGTTTTTT. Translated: CAWSGGLLNEKLFF.